This entry is about one T cell receptor beta chain. Data came from immunoSEQ multiplex PCR; TCRdb stores just in-frame clones and leaves some out. Seen here are tens of thousands of clones, around 83% observed once, and the top ten hold 22%. These data are taken from a study of blood T cell repertoires in COVID-19. Looking at the study overall: Whether acute or convalescent, the COVID-19 samples came from the United States, Italy and Spain. Sources were T cells, B-cell-depleted T cells, or PBMCs; the material itself was cDNA or gDNA.

There are 14 residues in the CDR3. The trim removed 3 bases at V and 7 bases at J, leaving 8 bases unmatched. Germline V CDR1 and CDR2: KGHSH, LQKENI. This clonotype originated in a woman of 80 years or more in a cohort sampled during active or convalescent COVID-19. Sequencing was carried out using peripheral blood. The J gene is TRBJ1-2, the V gene TRBV18, with 7 bases matching TRBD1. The CDR3 sequence: CASSPGRGDGGYTF. CDR3 nucleotide sequence: TGTGCCAGCTCACCGGGCAGGGGGGATGGTGGCTACACCTTC.